Each of the 23 T cell receptor beta chains below was sequenced from the same sample in a study of CD8+ T cells in alopecia areata. Extracted from the samples, RNA was reverse transcribed into cDNA to serve as the sequencing template. Produced via immunoSEQ multiplex PCR; TCRdb's table is partial and in-frame only. The sample shows hundreds of thousands of clones, around 67% of them seen only once. The sequencing used CD4+ T cells sorted from blood, collected at week 0. All receptors come from a human donor with alopecia areata.

The chain uses TRBV29-1 and TRBJ1-5; 9 positions match TRBD1. The CDR3 is 13 residues long. From germline, CDR1 is SQVTM and CDR2 ANQGSEA. CDR3 DNA: TGCAGTGGGGGACAGGGCGGCAATCAGCCCCAGCATTTT. As protein: CSGGQGGNQPQHF.

V gene TRBV29-1 combines with J gene TRBJ1-2, with unresolved D. Between the trimmed V and J ends, which lost 5 bases and 8 bases, there was a span of 12 bases. The CDR3 extends over 11 amino acids. CDR1 is SQVTM, CDR2 ANQGSEA, per germline. The CDR3 sequence: CSVRNGEGYTF. The CDR3, as DNA: TGCAGCGTTCGGAACGGGGAAGGCTACACCTTC.

This clone was seen only a few times. The rearrangement joins TRBV7-9 to TRBJ2-1; 13 bases fit TRBD2. V gave up 5 bases and J gave up 3 bases; unmatched junction bases: 4. Germline CDR1 and CDR2: SEHNR and FQNEAQ (reference sequence). The CDR3 totals 16 residues. This chain's CDR3 is CASSNGLAGVYNEQFF. The CDR3 DNA sequence: TGTGCCAGCAGCAACGGACTAGCGGGGGTCTACAATGAGCAGTTCTTC.

The chain joins TRBV18 to TRBJ1-5; no reliable D call. The CDR3 totals 15 residues. V shed 1 base and J shed 3 bases, with 10 bases lying between them. Looked up from germline, CDR1 is KGHSH and CDR2 is LQKENI. CDR3 nucleotide sequence: TGTGCCAGCTCACCACTCGGACGGAACAATCAGCCCCAGCATTTT. Protein sequence: CASSPLGRNNQPQHF.

The gene calls are TRBV2 and TRBJ1-5; D gene uncertain. CDR3 length: 12 residues. Germline V gives CDR1 SNHLY, CDR2 FYNNEI. Trimming took off 3 bases at V and 11 bases at J, with 11 bases between the two ends. CDR3 DNA: TGTGCCAGCAGTGAGGACCACTTGGCCCAGCATTTT. As protein: CASSEDHLAQHF.

The gene calls are TRBV30 and TRBJ1-2, with a weak D call TRBD1 (6 bases). Trimming removed 3 bases from V and 7 bases from J, with 9 bases in between. The V gene's germline CDR1 is GTSNPN and CDR2 SVGIG (reference sequence). The CDR3 consists of 11 residues. The chain's CDR3 is CAWSGGPGYTF. The CDR3 bases are TGTGCCTGGAGCGGGGGGCCTGGCTACACCTTC.

The genes are TRBV5-6 and TRBJ1-5, with D tentatively TRBD1 (6 bases). Per the germline V gene, CDR1 is SGHDT and CDR2 is YYEEEE. Trimming removed 4 bases from V and 3 bases from J, with 14 bases in between. The CDR3 consists of 15 residues. As DNA, the CDR3 is TGTGCCAGCAGCCCGCGGGGGGCGGTCAATCAGCCCCAGCATTTT. It yields the protein CASSPRGAVNQPQHF.

This clone was seen once. The V call is TRBV30, the J call TRBJ1-6, with a tentative D call TRBD1 (5 bases). V lost 2 bases, J lost 8 bases, and 13 bases lay in between. The CDR3 runs 14 residues. Germline CDR1 and CDR2: GTSNPN and SVGIG (reference sequence). The CDR3 reads CAWSNGGDHSPLHF. The CDR3 DNA is TGTGCCTGGAGTAATGGCGGGGACCATTCACCCCTCCACTTT.

The V call is TRBV7-3, the J call TRBJ2-2; possibly TRBD2 for D (6 bases). Germline CDR1 and CDR2: SGHTA and FQGTGA. The CDR3 covers 18 residues. V gave up 1 base and J gave up 1 base, with 16 bases separating them. CDR3 region: CASSLSRRQGGNTGELFF. Written as DNA, the CDR3 is TGTGCCAGCAGCTTAAGTCGTCGGCAGGGAGGGAACACCGGGGAGCTGTTTTTT. Drawing the rest from reference TRBV7-3 and TRBJ2-2, the complete variable domain is GAGVSQTPSNKVTEKGKYVELRCDPISGHTALYWYRQSLGQGPEFLIYFQGTGAADDSGLPNDRFFAVRPEGSVSTLKIQRTERGDSAVYLCASSLSRRQGGNTGELFFGEGSRLTVL.

V is TRBV11-2 and J is TRBJ1-5, with D maybe TRBD1 (5 bases). V lost 0 bases and J 7 bases, leaving 10 bases between the germline ends. The germline V gene encodes CDR1 SGHAT and CDR2 FQNNGV. This CDR3 comprises 14 residues. CDR3 residues: CASSLEVEGQPQHF. The CDR3 DNA reads as TGTGCCAGCAGCTTAGAGGTGGAGGGGCAGCCCCAGCATTTT.

Only a few counts were recorded for this clone. This sequence joins TRBV6-1 and TRBJ1-2; D unclear. The CDR3 length is 11 residues. The germline V and J ends were trimmed by 8 bases and 12 bases, with 16 bases remaining between them. The V gene's germline CDR1 is MNHNS and CDR2 SASEGT. The CDR3 protein is CASSGRFPHTF. The CDR3 DNA sequence: TGTGCCAGCTCCGGCAGGTTTCCCCACACCTTC.

The chain carries TRBV27 and TRBJ2-1; 8 nucleotides agree with TRBD2. V lost 4 bases and J lost 6; bases outside the gene matches: 8. Per germline, CDR1 MNHEY and CDR2 SMNVEV (reference sequence). The CDR3 length is 15 residues. The CDR3 loop is CASSSARGDFNEQFF. The CDR3 DNA is TGTGCCAGCAGTTCCGCGCGGGGGGACTTCAATGAGCAGTTCTTC.

This clone was seen just once. The chain couples TRBV29-1 to TRBJ2-7; possibly TRBD1 for D (5 bases). This CDR3 is 12 amino acids long. CDR1 is SQVTM, CDR2 ANQGSEA, per germline. V shed 5 bases and J shed 3 bases, with 11 bases lying between them. The CDR3 spells CSVSYDSYEQYF. CDR3 sequence (DNA): TGCAGCGTTTCCTATGACAGCTACGAGCAGTACTTC.

The rearrangement joins TRBV5-6 to TRBJ2-7, with 9 positions matching TRBD1. The CDR3 length is 14 residues. From germline, CDR1 is SGHDT and CDR2 YYEEEE. V lost 4 bases to trimming and J lost 9 bases; unmatched junction nucleotides: 11. Written as DNA, the CDR3 is TGTGCCAGCAGCCACCGGGACAGGGAGAGGAGGCAGTACTTC. It encodes CASSHRDRERRQYF. Using reference TRBV5-6 and TRBJ2-7 for the parts outside the CDR3, the full variable domain is DAGVTQSPTHLIKTRGQQVTLRCSPKSGHDTVSWYQQALGQGPQFIFQYYEEEERQRGNFPDRFSGHQFPNYSSELNVNALLLGDSALYLCASSHRDRERRQYFGPGTRLTVT.

The gene calls are TRBV4-2 and TRBJ2-5; D uncertain. V lost 0 bases and J lost 5, with 4 bases in between. This CDR3 has 12 residues. From germline, CDR1 is LGHNA and CDR2 YNFKEQ. Here the CDR3 DNA reads TGTGCCAGCAGCCAAGATAAGGAGACCCAGTACTTC. Its protein is CASSQDKETQYF.

Here the CDR3 reads CASSEALPKLNTEAFF. The CDR3 DNA follows: TGTGCCAGCAGTGAAGCGCTGCCTAAATTGAACACTGAAGCTTTCTTT. V usage is TRBV6-1 and J usage is TRBJ1-1, with D uncertain. The V and J ends lost 0 bases and 0 bases respectively, with 11 bases between them. CDR1 MNHNS and CDR2 SASEGT come from the germline V gene. There are 16 residues in the CDR3.

This rearrangement joins TRBV6-5 to TRBJ2-5; 7 bases match TRBD2. Unmatched junction bases numbered 5, after V lost 0 bases and J lost 7 bases. The length of the CDR3 is 14 residues. Germline CDR1 and CDR2: MNHEY and SVGAGI. This chain's CDR3 is CASSYSGGEGTQYF. CDR3 bases: TGTGCCAGCAGTTACTCTGGGGGGGAAGGGACCCAGTACTTC.

This chain joins TRBV7-2 and TRBJ1-5; D gene ambiguous. V shed 6 bases and J shed 5 bases, with 11 bases lying between them. The CDR3 has 13 residues. Germline CDR1 and CDR2: SGHTA and FQGNSA. The CDR3 loop is CASSIRSHQPQHF. The CDR3 coding sequence is TGTGCCAGCAGTATCAGGAGCCATCAGCCCCAGCATTTT. Filled out from reference TRBV7-2 and TRBJ1-5, the complete variable domain reads GAGVSQSPSNKVTEKGKDVELRCDPISGHTALYWYRQSLGQGLEFLIYFQGNSAPDKSGLPSDRFSAERTGGSVSTLTIQRTQQEDSAVYLCASSIRSHQPQHFGDGTRLSIL.

The CDR3: CAWRRGLNQPQHF. CDR3 DNA sequence: TGTGCCTGGAGAAGGGGGTTGAATCAGCCCCAGCATTTT. The chain links TRBV30 to TRBJ1-5; TRBD1 is a possible D gene (6 bases). The CDR3 spans 13 residues. Germline lookup yields CDR1 GTSNPN and CDR2 SVGIG (reference sequence). V lost 3 bases to trimming and J lost 4 bases, with 10 bases between them.

About this clone itself: Other DNA sequences within the sample encode an identical CDR3. The chain has TRBV29-1 and TRBJ1-2; D is undetermined. CDR1 is SQVTM, CDR2 ANQGSEA, per germline. V lost 2 bases and J lost 2, with 6 bases in between. This CDR3 is built from 12 residues. The CDR3 DNA reads TGCAGCGTTGAAAGAGGGAACTATGGCTACACCTTC. Amino acids: CSVERGNYGYTF. Using reference TRBV29-1 and TRBJ1-2 for the parts outside the CDR3, the full variable domain is SAVISQKPSRDICQRGTSLTIQCQVDSQVTMMFWYRQQPGQSLTLIATANQGSEATYESGFVIDKFPISRPNLTFSTLTVSNMSPEDSSIYLCSVERGNYGYTFGSGTRLTVV.

The sample holds a few counts of this clone. In DNA form, the CDR3 reads TGCGCCAGCAGCCAAGGTGCGGGGAACAATGAGCAGTTCTTC. It yields the protein CASSQGAGNNEQFF. The chain is built from TRBV4-3 and TRBJ2-1, with TRBD2 as a possible D gene (6 bases). Germline V gene lookup returns CDR1 LGHNA and CDR2 YSLEER. V shed 1 base and J shed 5 bases, with 9 bases lying between them. The CDR3 spans 14 residues.

This clone was seen only a few times. This sequence joins TRBV7-9 and TRBJ2-3; D is uncertain. The length of the CDR3 is 14 residues. Germline V gives CDR1 SEHNR, CDR2 FQNEAQ (reference sequence). The V end was cut by 5 bases, the J end by 11 bases, with 20 bases between. CDR3 amino acids: CASSRRANPHLQYF. The CDR3 bases are TGTGCCAGCAGCCGACGTGCTAACCCGCACTTGCAGTATTTT.

The chain combines TRBV30 with TRBJ1-1; 7 positions agree with TRBD1. CDR3 length: 12 residues. Germline CDR1 reads GTSNPN; CDR2 reads SVGIG (reference sequence). V dropped 3 bases and J dropped 4; count of bases not matched to a gene: 2. The CDR3: CAWRAGGTEAFF. In DNA, the CDR3 is TGTGCCTGGAGGGCAGGGGGCACTGAAGCTTTCTTT.